This TCR beta chain was sequenced in a study of blood T cell repertoires in COVID-19. Whole-study context: Sources were T cells, B-cell-depleted T cells, or PBMCs; the material itself was cDNA or gDNA.

TCRdb keeps only in-frame clones here, not all; method: immunoSEQ multiplex PCR. This table holds approximately 280,000 clones, around nine tenths found once. Trimming left V 2 bases short and J 5 bases short, with 3 bases between. The CDR3 has 11 amino acids. Participant age was about 18 to 89 years, and participants resided in roughly 25 US areas. Participants reported their clinical history, and cohort assignment relied on those reports. Resolution of symptoms, clearance, or two negative PCRs was present in recovered Cohort 3 donors. The chain links TRBV12-3 or TRBV12-4 to TRBJ1-2; the D is unclear. Input material: PBMCs or T cells enriched from blood (not recorded which). This sequence originates from a young woman who had recovered from COVID-19. CDR3 protein: CASSLRYGYTF. CDR3 bases: TGTGCCAGCAGTTTACGGTATGGCTACACCTTC.